This T cell receptor (beta chain) derives from a study of T cell repertoires in cytomegalovirus infection (dated by TCRdb to the late 2010s). Turning to the overall study: Peptide stimulations targeted recently identified HLA-C-restricted CMV epitopes, whose presentation resists viral immunomodulation, together with well-studied HLA-B-restricted epitopes. Because public TCR beta signatures pointed to carriage of CMV infection together with the matching HLA type, the HLA type of each donor mattered for the analysis. Study-wide conclusions, independent of this receptor: In the ex vivo response, HLA-C-restricted CMV-specific TCR beta clonotypes were dominant, and in two of eight donors the single most frequent clonotype came from this HLA-C-restricted group. Carriers of CMV infection plus the relevant HLA type were discriminated by the cumulative frequency of public TCR beta family members in the study cohort and in an independent roughly 370-donor cohort.

The sample's treatment or condition label is to be understood as: in vitro stimulation with specific CMV peptide epitopes to enrich CMV-specific T cells. V has 5 bases trimmed and J has 3 bases trimmed; junction bases matching no gene number 7. CDR1 and CDR2, per the germline V gene, are SGHTA and FQGTGA. Including cysteine and phenylalanine, the CDR3 has 14 amino acids. Solely the CDR3 DNA is kept, with 42 bases framed from the first base. Concerning this clonotype itself: This receptor's antigen is unknown. Per-base qualities were not stored, and no clone one base away is much larger.

TCRdb names Illumina HiSeq 1500 as the instrument used. TCRdb reworked the public reads: Q25 trimming with fastp, MiXCR clone assembly, productive beta chains retained. Each record represents a unique CDR3 protein, reported with the most common genes and DNA among its rows. The sample table records roughly 69,000 distinct CDR3 sequences; about 26% of these occur just once. 59% of the sample belongs to the ten largest clones. This TCR derives from a human donor in good health (CMV status not recorded). Some clones in this sample may be carry-over from other donors' samples. The sequence joins TRBV7-3 to TRBJ2-7; 7 bases in the junction line up with TRBD2. Sample: CD8+ T cells from cultured PBMCs, taken from culture after CMV antigen stimulation. The CDR3 region: CASSPGLGDYEQYF. The nucleotide sequence is given as TGTGCCAGCAGCCCCGGACTAGGCGACTACGAGCAGTACTTC.